A single sample gave rise to the 16 T cell receptor beta chains below, sequenced in a study of persistence of HIV-infected CD4 T cells. Stimulation used 9 to 10 ug/mL lysate from CMV-infected fibroblasts. Sorted nonresponding memory CD4+ T cells were CD40L-negative, CD69-negative, CD45RO-high. The immunoSEQ assay was version 4, run in survey mode. The method was immunoSEQ multiplex PCR; TCRdb's version includes in-frame clones alone and lacks a portion of them. The repertoire holds 37,000 or so clones, with 80% as singletons. These receptors have no identified antigens. The source was CD4+ T cells sorted from PBMCs after approximately 19-hour stimulation, collected from a patient who received antiretroviral therapy. Receptor source: an adult man with HIV who was CMV-seropositive.

This clone was counted only a few times. V gene TRBV29-1 combines with J gene TRBJ2-3; maybe TRBD2 (6 bases). Germline CDR1 reads SQVTM; CDR2 reads ANQGSEA. CDR3 size: 15 residues. V lost 1 base and J lost 5, with 16 bases in between. CDR3 sequence reads: CSVEGTSMAKDTQYF. CDR3 in DNA: TGCAGCGTTGAAGGAACTAGCATGGCGAAAGATACGCAGTATTTT.

V gene TRBV5-1 combines with J gene TRBJ2-7; D gene ambiguous. Germline CDR1 reads SGHRS; CDR2 reads YFSETQ. V lost 3 bases to trimming and J lost 4 bases, with 8 bases between them. The CDR3 consists of 12 residues. CDR3: CASSYDTYEQYF. CDR3 in DNA: TGCGCCAGCAGCTACGACACTTACGAGCAGTACTTC.

This clone appeared a single time. V gene TRBV20-1 combines with J gene TRBJ1-2, with D uncertain. Looked up from germline, CDR1 is DFQATT and CDR2 is SNEGSKA (reference sequence). This CDR3 has 13 amino acids. Trimming took 3 bases from V and 4 from J, leaving 12 bases between them. CDR3 sequence reads: CSASGGPVYGYTF. The CDR3 nucleotides read TGCAGTGCTAGTGGAGGCCCTGTCTATGGCTACACCTTC.

The CDR3 DNA reads as TGCGCCAGCAGCTTGGGGGACAGGGTGGGACAACGCGAGCAGTACTTC. It yields the protein CASSLGDRVGQREQYF. The chain uses TRBV5-1 and TRBJ2-7; 9 nucleotides align to TRBD1. The V gene's germline CDR1 is SGHRS and CDR2 YFSETQ. V gave up 0 bases and J gave up 6 bases; unmatched junction bases: 10. The CDR3 covers 16 residues.

The V gene is TRBV2, the J gene TRBJ1-1; a weak D match, TRBD1 (6 bases). The germline CDR1 and CDR2 sequences are SNHLY and FYNNEI. V was pared by 5 bases and J by 10 bases, with 17 bases between. The CDR3 contains 13 residues. CDR3 bases: TGTGCCAGCAGTTTAAAGGGGGGCGCAGGAGCTTTCTTT. Protein sequence: CASSLKGGAGAFF.

The chain carries TRBV5-4 and TRBJ1-4; TRBD1 matches at 11 bases. CDR3 length: 14 amino acids. The J segment lost 6 bases and the V segment lost 6 bases, leaving 4 bases of the junction unmatched. Germline lookup yields CDR1 SGHNT and CDR2 YYREEE (reference sequence). The CDR3 protein is CASTRDRGDEKLFF. In DNA form, the CDR3 reads TGTGCCAGCACCAGGGACAGGGGGGATGAAAAACTGTTTTTT.

V gene TRBV9 combines with J gene TRBJ2-1; 11 bases fit TRBD2. Germline assignment: CDR1 SGDLS and CDR2 YYNGEE. This CDR3 comprises 17 residues. V gave up 4 bases and J gave up 7 bases; unmatched junction bases: 13. CDR3 DNA sequence: TGTGCCAGCAGCAACCTGATGACTAGCGGGGCCCCTAATGAGCAGTTCTTC. It yields the protein CASSNLMTSGAPNEQFF.

CDR3 sequence (DNA): TGTGCCATCAGTGTAACGGATACGCAGTATTTT. It yields the protein CAISVTDTQYF. The chain employs TRBV10-3 and TRBJ2-3; D is uncertain. Between the trimmed V and J ends, which lost 4 bases and 6 bases, there was a span of 5 bases. CDR1 and CDR2 from the germline V gene are ENHRY and SYGVKD. The CDR3 loop spans 11 amino acids.

This clone ranks as medium-sized. The gene calls are TRBV28 and TRBJ1-6; D perhaps matches TRBD1 (6 bases). The CDR3 sequence is 15 residues long. Trimming pared 2 bases from V and 8 bases from J, leaving 13 bases between. CDR1 is MDHEN, CDR2 SYDVKM, per germline. CDR3 loop: CASSLPTGYYSPLHF. The DNA of the CDR3 is TGTGCCAGCAGTTTACCCACAGGGTATTATTCACCCCTCCACTTT.

The CDR3 sequence: CASSLAPPRGNTIYF. The CDR3 DNA reads as TGTGCCAGCAGCTTGGCCCCCCCCCGGGGAAACACCATATATTTT. The chain couples TRBV5-6 to TRBJ1-3; D gene ambiguous. The CDR3 is 15 residues long. The V gene's germline CDR1 is SGHDT and CDR2 YYEEEE. The V end was cut by 0 bases, the J end by 4 bases, with 11 bases between. Supplemented by reference TRBV5-6 and TRBJ1-3, the full variable domain reads DAGVTQSPTHLIKTRGQQVTLRCSPKSGHDTVSWYQQALGQGPQFIFQYYEEEERQRGNFPDRFSGHQFPNYSSELNVNALLLGDSALYLCASSLAPPRGNTIYFGEGSWLTVV.

The chain recombines TRBV2 with TRBJ1-5; D unresolved. Per the germline V gene, CDR1 is SNHLY and CDR2 is FYNNEI. Trimming removed 8 bases at V and 4 bases at J, with 12 bases between. The CDR3 runs 13 residues. This CDR3 is CASRGRLNQPQHF. The CDR3 nucleotides are TGTGCCAGCCGAGGCCGTCTGAATCAGCCCCAGCATTTT. Filled out from reference TRBV2 and TRBJ1-5, the complete variable domain reads EPEVTQTPSHQVTQMGQEVILRCVPISNHLYFYWYRQILGQKVEFLVSFYNNEISEKSEIFDDQFSVERPDGSNFTLKIRSTKLEDSAMYFCASRGRLNQPQHFGDGTRLSIL.

This chain joins TRBV28 and TRBJ2-7; maybe TRBD2 (5 bases). With 6 bases removed from V and 6 bases from J, the gap between germline ends came to 12 bases. The CDR3 length is 12 residues. Germline V gives CDR1 MDHEN, CDR2 SYDVKM. The CDR3 loop reads CASRGPGGEQYF. The CDR3 nucleotides are TGTGCCAGCAGAGGGCCTGGAGGCGAGCAGTACTTC.

The V call is TRBV7-2, the J call TRBJ1-5; no reliable D call. Germline values: CDR1 SGHTA, CDR2 FQGNSA. CDR3 length equals 15 residues. Trimming cost V 7 bases and J 0 bases, with 13 bases left between them. The CDR3 here is CASNVGSYSNQPQHF. The CDR3 nucleotides read TGTGCCAGCAACGTAGGGAGTTATAGCAATCAGCCCCAGCATTTT.

The chain carries TRBV6-5 and TRBJ1-4, with a tentative D call TRBD1 (6 bases). The V gene's germline CDR1 is MNHEY and CDR2 SVGAGI. This CDR3 is built from 15 residues. V dropped 6 bases and J dropped 6 bases, with 17 bases sitting between them. CDR3 in amino acids: CASSLQGGWDEKLFF. CDR3 nucleotide sequence: TGTGCCAGCAGCCTACAGGGAGGGTGGGATGAAAAACTGTTTTTT.

The chain links TRBV28 to TRBJ1-2, with TRBD1 as a possible D gene (6 bases). Trimming left V 4 bases short and J 4 bases short, with 13 bases between. The V gene's germline CDR1 is MDHEN and CDR2 SYDVKM. There are 14 residues in the CDR3. The CDR3 is CASSSGARGYGYTF. The CDR3 DNA reads as TGTGCCAGCAGTTCGGGGGCTCGGGGCTATGGCTACACCTTC.

The chain uses TRBV5-1 and TRBJ2-7, with D perhaps TRBD1 or TRBD2 (5 bases each). Trimming took off 0 bases at V and 0 bases at J, with 7 bases between the two ends. The CDR3 runs 14 residues. Per the germline V gene, CDR1 is SGHRS and CDR2 is YFSETQ. As DNA, the CDR3 is TGCGCCAGCAGCTTGGAAGGGACCTCCTACGAGCAGTACTTC. It encodes CASSLEGTSYEQYF.